This passage covers 26 T cell receptor beta chains from one sample sequenced in a study of T cells in Graves' hyperthyroidism and ophthalmopathy. TCR beta CDR3 sequences were amplified from RNA transcripts. First-round RT-PCR targeting the TCR CDR3 was performed with the HTBI primer set. TCRdb redid the calling of the multiplex PCR reads with MiXCR, one entry per CDR3 protein. The table includes about 250,000 distinct CDR3 sequences, approximately 16% detected once. Sequenced sample: blood. The receptor set was obtained from a woman aged 50 to 65 with Graves' hyperthyroidism that later progressed to Graves' ophthalmopathy.

This sequence joins TRBV29-1 and TRBJ2-7; a weak D match, TRBD2 (7 bases). There are 16 residues in the CDR3. Germline-derived CDR1 and CDR2 are SQVTM and ANQGSEA. The V and J ends lost 2 bases and 3 bases respectively, with 20 bases between them. CDR3 DNA: TGCAGCGTTGAACACAGAGGGGGGGGGCCTTTCTACGAGCAGTACTTC. Protein: CSVEHRGGGPFYEQYF.

This rearrangement joins TRBV4-1 to TRBJ1-6, with a weak D call TRBD1 (5 bases). There are 15 residues in the CDR3. CDR1 and CDR2 from the germline V gene are MGHRA and YSYEKL. V lost 4 bases and J lost 13, with 20 bases in between. The CDR3 is CASSRNRDGPFPLHF. The CDR3, as DNA: TGCGCCAGCAGCCGTAACCGGGACGGGCCATTCCCCCTCCACTTT.

The V and J genes are TRBV6-2 or TRBV6-3 and TRBJ2-6; tentatively, D is TRBD1 or TRBD2 (5 bases each). Germline V gene lookup returns CDR1 MNHEY and CDR2 SVGEGT. V was clipped by 7 bases and J by 2 bases, with 24 bases between them. There are 19 residues in the CDR3. CDR3: CASTPQAGLLGPGANVLTF. CDR3 bases: TGTGCCAGCACCCCCCAGGCGGGCCTCCTGGGACCTGGGGCCAACGTCCTGACTTTC.

Only a few counts were recorded for this clonotype. The chain combines TRBV12-3 or TRBV12-4 with TRBJ2-5; D is unresolved. The CDR3 covers 13 residues. V was pared by 5 bases and J by 5 bases, with 12 bases between. The CDR3 nucleotides are TGTGCCAGCAGTGCCGACACCAGTGAGACCCAGTACTTC. Translated, it gives CASSADTSETQYF.

This clonotype was counted many times. The chain couples TRBV5-1 to TRBJ2-1; TRBD2 matches at 8 bases. This CDR3 region has 15 residues. The germline V gene has CDR1 SGHRS and CDR2 YFSETQ. V gave up 4 bases and J gave up 5 bases; unmatched junction bases: 8. The CDR3 here is CASSRDGTSHNEQFF. The CDR3 DNA is TGCGCCAGCAGCCGGGACGGGACTAGTCACAATGAGCAGTTCTTC.

This clonotype was picked up many times. This sequence joins TRBV28 and TRBJ2-5; TRBD2 matches 13 bases. Germline V gene lookup returns CDR1 MDHEN and CDR2 SYDVKM. V was clipped by 3 bases and J by 9 bases; unmatched bases: 7. The CDR3 length is 15 residues. In DNA, the CDR3 is TGTGCCAGCAGTTTTGGACTAGCGGGAGTTAGGGCCCAGTACTTC. Translated, it gives CASSFGLAGVRAQYF.

At least ten counts were recorded for this clonotype. This rearrangement joins TRBV30 to TRBJ2-7; 8 nucleotides match TRBD1. The CDR3 has 14 residues. The germline gives CDR1 GTSNPN, CDR2 SVGIG (reference sequence). Trimming took 3 bases from V and 2 from J; bases not matched to a gene: 6. The CDR3 region has the DNA TGTGCCTGGAGGAGACAGGGGTTGCCCTACGAGCAGTACTTC. Translated, it gives CAWRRQGLPYEQYF.

Details on this clonotype: This may be a read error: a much more frequent sequence differs by one nucleotide. The gene calls are TRBV10-3 and TRBJ2-5; a possible D gene is TRBD1 (6 bases). Germline lookup yields CDR1 ENHRY and CDR2 SYGVKD. This CDR3 spans 15 amino acids. As DNA, the CDR3 is TGTGCCATCAGTGAGATGGCAGGGGTAGGAGAGACCCAGTGCTTC. It is translated as CAISEMAGVGETQCF.

This clonotype appeared many times. This chain uses TRBV12-3 or TRBV12-4 with TRBJ2-6; D tentatively fits TRBD1 or TRBD2 (5 bases each). The CDR3 is 16 residues long. V was shortened by 6 bases and J by 0 bases, with 12 bases between the two germline ends. The CDR3 loop reads CASRPGRLSGANVLTF. The CDR3 DNA follows: TGTGCCAGCAGACCGGGACGCCTCTCTGGGGCCAACGTCCTGACTTTC.

There are many counts of this clonotype. The chain uses TRBV20-1 and TRBJ2-7; no reliable D call. This CDR3 has 14 residues. Germline V lookup: CDR1 DFQATT, CDR2 SNEGSKA (reference sequence). Trimming removed 1 base at V and 4 bases at J, with 14 bases between. Written as DNA, the CDR3 is TGCAGTGCTAGAGTAAGCCGGGCAAAATACGAGCAGTACTTC. It codes for CSARVSRAKYEQYF.

Remarks on this clonotype: The missing conserved phenylalanine or tryptophan at the end of this CDR3 makes a read error likely. This chain connects TRBV30 to TRBJ2-2; 7 positions match TRBD1. This CDR3 spans 14 amino acids. Per the germline V gene, CDR1 is GTSNPN and CDR2 is SVGIG (reference sequence). The trim removed 2 bases at V and 6 bases at J, leaving 6 bases unmatched. CDR3 DNA sequence: TGTGCCTGGAGTAACAACAGGGGCGCCGGGGAGCTGTTTGTT. Its translation: CAWSNNRGAGELFV.

This clonotype came up many times. The gene calls are TRBV27 and TRBJ1-5; TRBD1 might be the D (5 bases). The CDR3 is 16 amino acids. CDR1 and CDR2 from the germline V gene are MNHEY and SMNVEV (reference sequence). V gave up 4 bases and J gave up 3 bases, with 16 bases separating them. Here the CDR3 DNA reads TGTGCCAGCAGTTCCCACGGGGGACGGGTCAATCAGCCCCAGCATTTT. It translates to CASSSHGGRVNQPQHF.

This clonotype has at least ten counts. The chain combines TRBV6-1 with TRBJ2-7; D not certain. V lost 3 bases to trimming and J lost 3 bases, with 9 bases between them. The CDR3 contains 13 residues. CDR1 and CDR2 from the germline V gene are MNHNS and SASEGT. CDR3 in amino acids: CASSDVSHYEQYF. The DNA of the CDR3 is TGTGCCAGCAGTGACGTCAGCCACTACGAGCAGTACTTC.

This clonotype was seen only a few times. The chain uses TRBV6-2 or TRBV6-3 and TRBJ2-1, with D possibly TRBD2 on 6 matching bases. Germline CDR1 and CDR2: MNHEY and SVGEGT. V lost 10 bases, J lost 5 bases, and 21 bases lay in between. The CDR3 is 15 residues long. CDR3 sequence: CATTEGGLTNNEQFF. In DNA form, the CDR3 reads TGTGCCACCACCGAGGGTGGACTAACTAACAATGAGCAGTTCTTC.

In its sample, this clonotype was seen many times. The chain links TRBV5-1 to TRBJ1-1; D is ambiguous. The CDR3 is 18 residues long. Looked up from germline, CDR1 is SGHRS and CDR2 is YFSETQ. V was cut by 3 bases and J by 1 base, with 22 bases left in between. CDR3 region: CASSSAPGFSRENTEAFF. The CDR3 DNA follows: TGCGCCAGCAGCTCGGCTCCCGGGTTCAGCCGGGAGAACACTGAAGCTTTCTTT.

At least ten counts were recorded for this clonotype. The V and J genes are TRBV18 and TRBJ1-1; no clear D. The V gene's germline CDR1 is KGHSH and CDR2 LQKENI. The CDR3 totals 17 residues. V lost 3 bases, J lost 0 bases, and 17 bases lay in between. The DNA for the CDR3 is TGTGCCAGCTCACCTCCTAACAGCCCTACCATGAACACTGAAGCTTTCTTT. Translated: CASSPPNSPTMNTEAFF.

In DNA, the CDR3 is TGTGCCAGCAGTAGGGTCCGGTTGAACACTGAAGCTTTCTTT. It is translated as CASSRVRLNTEAFF. This chain uses TRBV6-1 with TRBJ1-1; D not certain. CDR3 length: 14 residues. Trimming left V 5 bases short and J 0 bases short, with 10 bases between. CDR1 MNHNS and CDR2 SASEGT come from the germline V gene.

The sample holds many counts of this clonotype. The rearrangement joins TRBV6-1 to TRBJ1-1; 8 positions match TRBD1. This CDR3 spans 13 amino acids. Looked up from germline, CDR1 is MNHNS and CDR2 is SASEGT. After removal of 11 bases from V and 4 bases from J, the junction contained 9 bases not matched to a gene. The CDR3 nucleotides read TGTGCCTGTACCGGACAGGGTTTCACTGAAGCTTTCTTT. This translates into CACTGQGFTEAFF.

This chain connects TRBV6-2 or TRBV6-3 to TRBJ2-1; TRBD2 aligns across 16 bases. The CDR3 has 19 residues. The trim removed 2 bases at V and 5 bases at J, leaving 9 bases unmatched. CDR1 is MNHEY, CDR2 SVGEGT, per germline. This CDR3 is CASSYLGLAGGRRNNEQFF. The CDR3 coding sequence is TGTGCCAGCAGTTACCTGGGACTAGCGGGAGGGCGAAGGAACAATGAGCAGTTCTTC.

This clonotype was counted many times. The chain employs TRBV28 and TRBJ1-3; D is uncertain. The ends were cut back, 5 bases at V and 0 bases at J, with 8 bases in the middle. CDR1 and CDR2 (germline): MDHEN, SYDVKM. This CDR3 contains 14 residues. The CDR3 DNA sequence: TGTGCCAGCAGTCGAGGGAGCTCTGGAAACACCATATATTTT. Translating it yields CASSRGSSGNTIYF.

This clonotype was recorded a few times. This sequence joins TRBV5-1 and TRBJ1-2; D perhaps matches TRBD1 (5 bases). CDR3 length: 13 amino acids. Trimming removed 5 bases from V and 5 bases from J, with 13 bases in between. CDR1 is SGHRS, CDR2 YFSETQ, per germline. CDR3 residues: CASRDLGVYGYTF. The CDR3 DNA reads TGCGCCAGCAGGGATTTGGGGGTGTATGGCTACACCTTC.

J is TRBJ2-5 and V is TRBV6-2 or TRBV6-3, with 7 bases aligning to TRBD1. The CDR3 has 15 residues. Looked up from germline, CDR1 is MNHEY and CDR2 is SVGEGT. With V trimmed by 0 bases and J by 5 bases, 6 bases remained unmatched. In nucleotides, the CDR3 is TGTGCCAGCAGTTACTCGACAGGGACGTTGGAGACCCAGTACTTC. It yields the protein CASSYSTGTLETQYF.

The sample holds many counts of this clonotype. This chain links TRBV15 with TRBJ2-3; D gene ambiguous. There are 14 residues in the CDR3. Germline-derived CDR1 and CDR2 are LNHNV and YYDKDF (reference sequence). V lost 4 bases and J lost 4, with 12 bases in between. In DNA form, the CDR3 reads TGTGCCACCAGCATTAGTGGTGGTCCAGATACGCAGTATTTT. It yields the protein CATSISGGPDTQYF.

This clonotype showed up many times. The chain combines TRBV11-2 with TRBJ2-3, with TRBD1 identical over 7 bases. V lost 6 bases and J lost 4; bases outside the gene matches: 10. Germline V gene sequence: CDR1 SGHAT, CDR2 FQNNGV. This CDR3 contains 15 residues. The CDR3 reads CASSPQGGAADTQYF. The CDR3 region has the DNA TGTGCCAGCAGTCCCCAAGGGGGCGCGGCAGATACGCAGTATTTT.

The chain carries TRBV6-1 and TRBJ1-1, with 8 bases fitting TRBD1. With V trimmed by 11 bases and J by 5 bases, 19 bases remained unmatched. The CDR3 is made up of 16 amino acids. Germline V gene sequence: CDR1 MNHNS, CDR2 SASEGT. In nucleotides, the CDR3 is TGTGCCGGCACCAGAACCCCCAGGGGGCTGTGGACTGAAGCTTTCTTT. Protein sequence: CAGTRTPRGLWTEAFF.

This clonotype was detected ten times or more. This rearrangement joins TRBV12-3 or TRBV12-4 to TRBJ2-1; 7 nucleotides match TRBD2. The CDR3 contains 15 residues. With 1 base clipped from V and 4 bases from J, the junction kept 4 bases outside the gene matches. CDR3: CASSLGSGVYNEQFF. Here the CDR3 DNA reads TGTGCCAGCAGTTTAGGAAGCGGGGTGTACAATGAGCAGTTCTTC.